A single sample is the source of the 23 T cell receptor beta chains below, sequenced in a study of cytomegalovirus exposure and HLA in healthy donors. 13 Jbeta primers and 60 Vbeta primers were used for the PCR. Profiling relied on immunoSEQ multiplex PCR, and the TCRdb table lists in-frame clones only, not all of them. The data hold roughly 160,000 clones, with about 88% observed a single time. Sequencing input: PBMCs. These receptors originate from a man aged 25 to 40 in good health and CMV-seropositive.

In DNA, the CDR3 is TGTGCCAGCAGCCATCTCGACTTGGGCACTGAAGCTTTCTTT. Encoded protein: CASSHLDLGTEAFF. This chain links TRBV7-9 with TRBJ1-1; D is uncertain. V gave up 5 bases and J gave up 4 bases, with 14 bases separating them. Germline lookup yields CDR1 SEHNR and CDR2 FQNEAQ (reference sequence). The CDR3 length is 14 residues. Full variable domain (remainder filled in from reference TRBV7-9 and TRBJ1-1): DTGVSQNPRHKITKRGQNVTFRCDPISEHNRLYWYRQTLGQGPEFLTYFQNEAQLEKSRLLSDRFSAERPKGSFSTLEIQRTEQGDSAMYLCASSHLDLGTEAFFGQGTRLTVV.

The V gene is TRBV5-1, the J gene TRBJ2-3, with TRBD2 as a possible D gene (6 bases). The CDR3 sequence is 15 residues long. Trimming took off 0 bases at V and 0 bases at J, with 8 bases between the two ends. CDR1 is SGHRS and CDR2 is YFSETQ in the germline V gene. The CDR3 here is CASSLVGRSTDTQYF. The DNA of the CDR3 is TGCGCCAGCAGCTTGGTCGGGAGAAGCACAGATACGCAGTATTTT.

In DNA form, the CDR3 reads TGCGCCAGCAGCCAAGATCGCCTAGCGGGAGGCAATGAGCAGTTCTTC. Protein: CASSQDRLAGGNEQFF. The chain links TRBV4-3 to TRBJ2-1; 11 positions agree with TRBD2. The CDR3 has 16 amino acids. Germline-derived CDR1 and CDR2 are LGHNA and YSLEER. The V and J ends lost 0 bases and 6 bases, in that order; junction bases with no gene match: 4.

The chain links TRBV19 to TRBJ1-1, with 10 nucleotides matching TRBD1. This CDR3 is 16 amino acids long. The ends lost 4 bases at V and 2 bases at J; junction bases unmatched: 7. Germline V CDR1 and CDR2: LNHDA, SQIVND (reference sequence). The CDR3 loop is CASSNHRDRGNTEAFF. In DNA, the CDR3 is TGTGCCAGTAGTAACCACCGGGACAGGGGAAACACTGAAGCTTTCTTT.

This rearrangement joins TRBV29-1 to TRBJ1-4; D is perhaps TRBD1 (6 bases). With 5 bases removed from V and 4 bases from J, the gap between germline ends came to 11 bases. The germline gives CDR1 SQVTM, CDR2 ANQGSEA. The length of the CDR3 is 13 residues. The CDR3 loop is CSVHQDSNEKLFF. The CDR3, as DNA: TGCAGCGTTCATCAGGACAGTAATGAAAAACTGTTTTTT.

The chain couples TRBV10-3 to TRBJ1-6; D remains unclear. Germline V gene lookup returns CDR1 ENHRY and CDR2 SYGVKD. V dropped 10 bases and J dropped 6 bases, with 19 bases sitting between them. This CDR3 comprises 15 residues. The CDR3 coding sequence is TGTGCCACCGTCGGGAGTCCGACGCCTAATTCACCCCTCCACTTT. Translated: CATVGSPTPNSPLHF.

The rearrangement joins TRBV15 to TRBJ2-7; TRBD1 might be the D (6 bases). The CDR3 contains 16 residues. CDR1 is LNHNV and CDR2 is YYDKDF in the germline V gene (reference sequence). V lost 0 bases and J 9 bases, leaving 21 bases between the germline ends. The CDR3 bases are TGTGCCACCAGCAGAGACTCGGACAGCCCCCCGGCGCGGCAGTACTTC. The encoded protein is CATSRDSDSPPARQYF.

This chain links TRBV4-3 with TRBJ1-1; the D gene is possibly TRBD1 (6 bases). The CDR3 loop spans 16 amino acids. Trimming stripped 0 bases from V and 1 base from J, with 12 bases between. CDR1 is LGHNA, CDR2 YSLEER, per germline. CDR3 amino acids: CASSQEGGTRNTEAFF. The CDR3 DNA sequence: TGCGCCAGCAGCCAAGAGGGGGGGACAAGGAACACTGAAGCTTTCTTT.

This clone was seen just once. The CDR3 DNA reads TGTGCCAGCAGTGTTGCGACGAGGGTTGAAGCTTTCTTT. It encodes CASSVATRVEAFF. V and J are TRBV2 and TRBJ1-1, with D uncertain. The CDR3 contains 13 residues. CDR1 is SNHLY and CDR2 is FYNNEI in the germline V gene. Trimming took 4 bases from V and 7 from J, leaving 13 bases between them.

The rearrangement links TRBV7-9 to TRBJ2-4, with D perhaps matching TRBD1 (5 bases). The CDR3 length is 12 residues. Trimming took off 2 bases at V and 6 bases at J, with 5 bases between the two ends. The germline V gene has CDR1 SEHNR and CDR2 FQNEAQ (reference sequence). CDR3 DNA sequence: TGTGCCAGCAGCTTACAGGGAAACATTCAGTACTTC. As protein: CASSLQGNIQYF. Variable domain in full (rest from reference TRBV7-9 and TRBJ2-4): DTGVSQNPRHKITKRGQNVTFRCDPISEHNRLYWYRQTLGQGPEFLTYFQNEAQLEKSRLLSDRFSAERPKGSFSTLEIQRTEQGDSAMYLCASSLQGNIQYFGAGTRLSVL.

The CDR3 nucleotides are TGTGCCAGTAGTACCCCAGGGGACAGCAACTATGGCTACACCTTC. As protein: CASSTPGDSNYGYTF. V is TRBV19 and J is TRBJ1-2; 7 bases are shared with TRBD1. Germline V CDR1 and CDR2: LNHDA, SQIVND (reference sequence). J was trimmed by 2 bases and V by 4 bases; bases with no gene match: 7. CDR3 size: 15 residues.

V usage is TRBV11-2 and J usage is TRBJ2-4; 7 bases match TRBD1. The CDR3 is made up of 14 amino acids. CDR1 is SGHAT, CDR2 FQNNGV, per germline. V lost 8 bases to trimming and J lost 1 base; unmatched junction nucleotides: 5. The CDR3 DNA is TGTGCCAGCGAGGGGGCCCTTGCCAAAAACATTCAGTACTTC. Protein sequence: CASEGALAKNIQYF.

About this clone itself: The same CDR3 can be traced to other DNA sequences in this sample. The gene calls are TRBV13 and TRBJ2-2; 8 bases fit TRBD1. The CDR3 spans 17 residues. CDR1 is PRHDT and CDR2 is FYEKMQ in the germline V gene (reference sequence). V shed 5 bases, J shed 7 bases, and the junction held 15 bases outside the gene matches. The DNA of the CDR3 is TGTGCCAGCAGCCCAAGCTCCCACAGGGGGGTAAGCGGGGAGCTGTTTTTT. Translation: CASSPSSHRGVSGELFF.

The rearrangement links TRBV6-5 to TRBJ2-1, with 9 bases matching TRBD1. There are 15 residues in the CDR3. Germline assignment: CDR1 MNHEY and CDR2 SVGAGI. Trimming took 5 bases from V and 8 from J; bases not matched to a gene: 10. The CDR3 is CASSRTGAAVYEQFF. CDR3 sequence (DNA): TGTGCCAGCAGTCGGACAGGGGCCGCAGTCTATGAGCAGTTCTTC.

The genes are TRBV5-5 and TRBJ2-2, with 12 bases fitting TRBD2. Germline trimming cut 3 bases from V and 2 bases from J; bases unmatched to any gene: 11. Germline loops: CDR1 SGHKS, CDR2 YYEKEE (reference sequence). The CDR3 sequence is 19 residues long. The CDR3 protein is CASSYHTLGLAGNTGELFF. CDR3 bases: TGTGCCAGCAGCTACCACACTCTAGGACTAGCGGGAAACACCGGGGAGCTGTTTTTT.

The V and J genes are TRBV19 and TRBJ1-1; D is uncertain. V was shortened by 1 base and J by 1 base, with 4 bases between the two germline ends. The V gene's germline CDR1 is LNHDA and CDR2 SQIVND (reference sequence). This CDR3 has 13 residues. The CDR3 DNA is TGTGCCAGTAGTATAGTAGCGAACACTGAAGCTTTCTTT. This translates into CASSIVANTEAFF.

The CDR3 reads CASSPGTGSTDTQYF. The CDR3 nucleotides are TGTGCCAGCAGTCCCGGGACAGGGAGCACAGATACGCAGTATTTT. The chain uses TRBV28 and TRBJ2-3, with 9 bases matching TRBD1. The germline V gene encodes CDR1 MDHEN and CDR2 SYDVKM. The CDR3 has 15 residues. The V and J ends lost 5 bases and 0 bases, in that order; junction bases with no gene match: 3.

CDR3 DNA: TGTGCCAGCAGGGCCCTAGGGACTGAGAATTCACCCCTCCACTTT. This encodes CASRALGTENSPLHF. The rearrangement joins TRBV6-4 to TRBJ1-6, with D maybe TRBD1 (5 bases). This CDR3 is built from 15 residues. Germline V gene data show CDR1 as MRHNA and CDR2 as SNTAGT. The ends were cut back, 6 bases at V and 7 bases at J, with 16 bases in the middle.

This chain uses TRBV4-1 with TRBJ2-1, with TRBD2 as a possible D gene (5 bases). The CDR3 spans 14 residues. Between the trimmed V and J ends, which lost 0 bases and 12 bases, there was a span of 15 bases. Germline loops: CDR1 MGHRA, CDR2 YSYEKL. The CDR3, as DNA: TGCGCCAGCAGCCAAGATGGGAACCCCGGAGGGCAGTTCTTC. It yields the protein CASSQDGNPGGQFF.

The chain combines TRBV4-3 with TRBJ1-5; the D is unclear. The V gene's germline CDR1 is LGHNA and CDR2 YSLEER. The germline V and J ends were trimmed by 0 bases and 1 base, with 13 bases remaining between them. There are 17 residues in the CDR3. The chain's CDR3 is CASSQEYLGRSNQPQHF. CDR3 DNA: TGCGCCAGCAGCCAAGAATATCTGGGCCGCAGCAATCAGCCCCAGCATTTT.

The chain employs TRBV19 and TRBJ1-5; weak D call: TRBD1 (5 bases). The V gene lost 8 bases and the J gene lost 6 bases, with 14 bases spanning the gap. CDR3 length: 13 amino acids. CDR1 and CDR2 (germline): LNHDA, SQIVND (reference sequence). Here the CDR3 reads CASGQGDTQPQHF. The CDR3, as DNA: TGTGCCAGTGGACAAGGGGATACTCAGCCCCAGCATTTT.

The chain carries TRBV7-2 and TRBJ2-1, with 10 nucleotides matching TRBD2. The CDR3 spans 15 residues. Unmatched junction bases numbered 13, after V lost 5 bases and J lost 12 bases. From germline, CDR1 is SGHTA and CDR2 FQGNSA. The DNA of the CDR3 is TGTGCCAGCAGCCGTGAGCGGGAGGGCAGAGTAGGGCAGTTCTTC. Its protein is CASSREREGRVGQFF.

The sample holds a few counts of this clone. V and J are TRBV6-5 and TRBJ1-5; TRBD1 agrees at 8 bases. V dropped 6 bases and J dropped 2; count of bases not matched to a gene: 6. This CDR3 is 15 amino acids long. In germline, CDR1 is MNHEY, CDR2 SVGAGI. Here the CDR3 DNA reads TGTGCCAGCAGCCACGACAGGGGTGGCAATCAGCCCCAGCATTTT. This sequence encodes CASSHDRGGNQPQHF.